This is a list of T cell receptor beta chains from one sample in a study of blood T cell repertoires in COVID-19. TCRdb's copy holds only in-frame clones and misses some; the assay was immunoSEQ multiplex PCR. The sample yields 35,000 to 50,000 clones, 80% to 90% seen once. The specimen was peripheral blood. Receptors originate from a woman at least 80 years old with acute or convalescent COVID-19. The CDR3 runs from the conserved cysteine through the conserved F or W. D genes are given only for firm matches. Clone size is given for some rows only: seen once, a few or many times, or a class if the clone is expanded.

clone_size	d_call	v_call	j_call	cdr3_aa	cdr3_nt
NA	NA	TRBV5-1	TRBJ2-2	CASSLLRTDYGELFF	TGCGCCAGCAGCCTCCTCCGGACAGACTACGGGGAGCTGTTTTTT
NA	NA	TRBV18	TRBJ1-5	CASSRGGDQPQHF	TGTGCCAGCTCACGGGGGGGAGATCAGCCCCAGCATTTT
NA	NA	TRBV7-9	TRBJ1-1	CASSSHLQGWNTEAFF	TGTGCCAGCAGCTCTCACCTACAGGGATGGAACACTGAAGCTTTCTTT
NA	TRBD1	TRBV6-5	TRBJ1-5	CASSTGGAGNQPQHF	TGTGCCAGCAGTACAGGGGGCGCGGGCAATCAGCCCCAGCATTTT
NA	NA	TRBV6-5	TRBJ1-1	CATARGGGTEAFF	TGTGCCACCGCGAGGGGGGGCGGTACTGAAGCTTTCTTT
NA	TRBD1	TRBV6-5	TRBJ1-1	CASSRDRGNTEAFF	TGTGCCAGCAGTCGCGACAGGGGGAACACTGAAGCTTTCTTT
NA	NA	TRBV11-2	TRBJ1-2	CASSPGYGYTF	TGTGCCAGCAGCCCAGGGTATGGCTACACCTTC
NA	TRBD1	TRBV5-1	TRBJ2-7	CASSLAGQGLYEQYF	TGCGCCAGCAGCTTGGCCGGACAGGGGCTCTACGAGCAGTACTTC
NA	TRBD2	TRBV6-7	TRBJ2-2	CANSLAAMNTGELFF	TGTGCCAATTCACTAGCGGCAATGAACACCGGGGAGCTGTTTTTT
once	TRBD1	TRBV6-5	TRBJ2-7	CAGRQGAHHEQYF	TGTGCCGGCAGACAGGGGGCGCACCACGAGCAGTACTTC
once	TRBD1	TRBV27	TRBJ1-2	CASRTDPGQGNYGYTF	TGTGCCAGCAGGACCGATCCTGGACAGGGGAACTATGGCTACACCTTC
once	TRBD1	TRBV14	TRBJ2-7	CASSLPGQGVGYEQYF	TGTGCCAGCAGCCTACCGGGACAGGGTGTCGGGTACGAGCAGTACTTC
NA	TRBD2	TRBV5-6	TRBJ2-3	CASSLDGGVTDTQYF	TGTGCCAGCAGCTTGGACGGGGGGGTTACAGATACGCAGTATTTT
NA	NA	TRBV29-1	TRBJ2-1	CSGYRDTSYNEQFF	TGCAGCGGGTACCGGGACACTTCCTACAATGAGCAGTTCTTC
NA	NA	TRBV7-8	TRBJ1-5	CATNSGGRAGNQPQHF	TGTGCCACCAACTCGGGGGGGCGCGCTGGCAATCAGCCCCAGCATTTT
once	TRBD1	TRBV5-8	TRBJ2-1	CASSFRQGRVFF	TGTGCCAGCAGCTTTCGACAGGGACGGGTCTTCTTC
NA	TRBD2	TRBV5-1	TRBJ2-2	CASSLVPGTSTGELFF	TGCGCCAGCAGCTTGGTCCCGGGGACTAGCACCGGGGAGCTGTTTTTT
NA	TRBD1	TRBV29-1	TRBJ1-1	CSVDRDREGKAFF	TGCAGCGTTGACCGGGACAGGGAGGGAAAAGCTTTCTTT
NA	NA	TRBV6-1	TRBJ2-7	CASSEVVRGEQYF	TGTGCCAGCAGTGAAGTTGTTAGGGGAGAGCAGTACTTC
NA	TRBD1	TRBV5-1	TRBJ1-4	CASKLGQATNEKLFF	TGCGCCAGCAAGTTAGGACAGGCAACTAATGAAAAACTGTTTTTT
NA	NA	TRBV5-6	TRBJ1-2	CASSLGGQNYGYTF	TGTGCCAGCAGCTTGGGGGGGCAGAACTATGGCTACACCTTC
NA	TRBD1	TRBV10-3	TRBJ2-7	CAISEYAGTEDEQYF	TGTGCCATCAGTGAGTACGCAGGGACAGAAGACGAGCAGTACTTC
once	NA	TRBV2	TRBJ1-1	CASTTQGLSEAFF	TGTGCCAGCACGACCCAGGGGCTATCCGAAGCTTTCTTT
NA	TRBD1	TRBV5-1	TRBJ1-2	CASSFAGQGYGYTF	TGCGCCAGCAGCTTTGCCGGACAGGGCTATGGCTACACCTTC
NA	TRBD1	TRBV7-3	TRBJ2-2	CASSRQGTTGELFF	TGTGCCAGCAGCAGACAGGGGACAACCGGGGAGCTGTTTTTT
once	TRBD1	TRBV5-1	TRBJ2-5	CASSQIQGGETQYF	TGCGCCAGCAGCCAGATACAGGGGGGAGAGACCCAGTACTTC
NA	TRBD2	TRBV29-1	TRBJ2-3	CSVEGLADTDTQYF	TGCAGCGTTGAGGGACTAGCGGACACAGATACGCAGTATTTT
NA	TRBD1	TRBV15	TRBJ1-2	CATSRDRTGLTLCTF	TGTGCCACCAGCAGAGATCGGACAGGGCTAACGCTATGCACCTTC
NA	TRBD1	TRBV6-5	TRBJ1-2	CASSPRDRSNYGYTF	TGTGCCAGCAGTCCCCGGGACAGATCCAACTATGGCTACACCTTC
NA	TRBD2	TRBV20-1	TRBJ2-7	CSARSGGEQYF	TGCAGTGCTAGGTCGGGAGGCGAGCAGTACTTC
NA	NA	TRBV27	TRBJ1-5	CASSLSSGDGNQPQHF	TGTGCCAGCAGTTTATCGTCCGGGGATGGCAATCAGCCCCAGCATTTT
once	NA	TRBV6-2/TRBV6-3	TRBJ1-5	CASSLRQALGNQPQHF	TGTGCCAGCAGTCTCCGACAGGCTCTTGGTAATCAGCCCCAGCATTTT
NA	NA	TRBV10-3	TRBJ1-5	CATKGGNQPQHF	TGTGCCACCAAGGGAGGCAATCAGCCCCAGCATTTT
NA	TRBD2	TRBV6-5	TRBJ2-7	CASKTSGGGSYEQYF	TGTGCCAGTAAGACTAGCGGGGGTGGTTCCTACGAGCAGTACTTC
NA	TRBD2	TRBV4-1	TRBJ2-5	CASSQQLAGETQYF	TGCGCCAGCAGCCAGCAACTAGCGGGGGAGACCCAGTACTTC
NA	NA	TRBV7-9	TRBJ1-2	CASSLSSTGLRYGYTF	TGTGCCAGCAGCTTATCCTCGACAGGTTTGAGATATGGCTACACCTTC
NA	NA	TRBV6-5	TRBJ1-3	CASTSSGNTIYF	TGTGCCAGCACCAGCTCTGGAAACACCATATATTTT
NA	TRBD2	TRBV2	TRBJ2-3	CASLGLAGSNGVYTQYF	TGTGCCAGCCTTGGACTAGCGGGGTCTAACGGGGTATATACGCAGTATTTT
NA	TRBD2	TRBV14	TRBJ2-1	CASSQVMAGGSEQFF	TGTGCCAGCAGCCAAGTTATGGCGGGGGGGAGTGAGCAGTTCTTC
NA	NA	TRBV6-6	TRBJ1-2	CASRNQGGNGYTF	TGTGCCAGCAGGAATCAGGGAGGGAATGGCTACACCTTC
NA	NA	TRBV7-2	TRBJ1-2	CASSLWGLTGYGYTF	TGTGCCAGCAGCTTGTGGGGGCTTACAGGGTATGGCTACACCTTC
NA	TRBD1	TRBV14	TRBJ1-2	CASSRGQAFYGYTF	TGTGCCAGCAGCCGGGGACAGGCCTTCTATGGCTACACCTTC
NA	NA	TRBV4-2	TRBJ2-5	CASRGRDKHQETQYF	TGTGCCAGCAGAGGACGGGACAAACACCAAGAGACCCAGTACTTC
NA	TRBD1	TRBV20-1	TRBJ1-2	CRGTGADGYTF	TGCAGGGGGACAGGGGCGGATGGCTACACCTTC
NA	NA	TRBV19	TRBJ1-6	CASSIGGDSPLHF	TGTGCCAGTAGTATCGGGGGAGATTCACCCCTCCACTTT
NA	NA	TRBV7-6	TRBJ2-3	CASSLAGGSPDTQYF	TGTGCCAGCAGCTTAGCAGGGGGTTCACCAGATACGCAGTATTTT
NA	NA	TRBV5-5	TRBJ2-2	CASSLPGKANTGELFF	TGTGCCAGCAGCTTGCCCGGGAAGGCCAACACCGGGGAGCTGTTTTTT
NA	NA	TRBV7-8	TRBJ2-7	CASSLEVPGASYEQYF	TGTGCCAGCAGCTTAGAAGTCCCAGGGGCAAGCTACGAGCAGTACTTC
few	NA	TRBV4-1	TRBJ2-2	CASSQRRHPNTGELFF	TGCGCCAGCAGCCAACGTAGACACCCGAACACCGGGGAGCTGTTTTTT
NA	TRBD1	TRBV2	TRBJ1-1	CASSPRQGASTEAFF	TGTGCCAGCAGTCCCCGACAGGGGGCGAGTACTGAAGCTTTCTTT
NA	TRBD1	TRBV7-3	TRBJ1-6	CASSLGTGAHSPLHF	TGTGCCAGCAGCTTAGGGACAGGGGCTCATTCACCCCTCCACTTT
once	NA	TRBV5-1	TRBJ2-1	CASSLGQVSNEQFF	TGCGCCAGCAGCTTGGGTCAGGTTTCCAATGAGCAGTTCTTC
NA	TRBD1	TRBV29-1	TRBJ1-2	CSVEKTGANYGYTF	TGCAGCGTTGAAAAAACAGGGGCGAACTATGGCTACACCTTC
once	NA	TRBV10-1	TRBJ2-3	CASSNRADTQYF	TGCGCCAGCAGTAACAGGGCAGATACGCAGTATTTT
NA	TRBD2	TRBV6-5	TRBJ2-3	CASNRGGATDTQYF	TGTGCCAGCAACCGCGGGGGGGCAACAGATACGCAGTATTTT
NA	TRBD1	TRBV6-1	TRBJ1-6	CASSEGPGTGVSPLHF	TGTGCCAGCAGTGAAGGTCCCGGGACAGGGGTCTCACCCCTCCACTTT
NA	NA	TRBV18	TRBJ1-2	CASSPRREPLGYTF	TGTGCCAGCTCACCAAGGCGGGAACCTCTGGGCTACACCTTC
NA	TRBD1	TRBV25-1	TRBJ2-7	CASSELGQDIYEQYF	TGTGCCAGCAGTGAATTAGGACAGGATATCTACGAGCAGTACTTC
NA	NA	TRBV7-3	TRBJ1-2	CASSLYGGAEDGYTF	TGTGCCAGCAGCTTATACGGAGGGGCTGAGGATGGCTACACCTTC
once	NA	TRBV20-1	TRBJ1-1	CSASLGRDTEAFF	TGCAGTGCTAGTCTGGGGCGCGACACTGAAGCTTTCTTT